One sample yielded the 22 T cell receptor beta chains listed below, sequenced in a study of blood T cell repertoires in COVID-19 (dated by TCRdb to the early 2020s). Library generation was performed with the immunoSEQ multiplex PCR assay. TCRdb holds this immuneACCESS table with in-frame rearrangements only. Some clones are missing; in checked studies, unresolved V genes explain under half, and the rest has no known cause. Present in this sample are about 63,000 clones, about 80% of which were seen just once. In total, the top ten clones hold more than 25% of the sample. The sequenced sample consisted of peripheral blood. Receptor source: a human donor in a cohort sampled during active COVID-19.

V gene TRBV30 combines with J gene TRBJ1-3; D gene uncertain. The CDR3 contains 13 residues. Trimming cost V 3 bases and J 0 bases, with 6 bases left between them. CDR1 and CDR2 (germline): GTSNPN, SVGIG (reference sequence). DNA for the CDR3: TGTGCCTGGAGCAGATTCTCTGGAAACACCATATATTTT. Protein: CAWSRFSGNTIYF.

V and J are TRBV6-5 and TRBJ1-5; D possibly corresponds to TRBD1 (5 bases). CDR1 is MNHEY, CDR2 SVGAGI, per germline. The V end was cut by 8 bases, the J end by 6 bases, with 8 bases between. The length of the CDR3 is 11 residues. The CDR3 here is CASGGGQPQHF. The CDR3 region has the DNA TGTGCCAGCGGGGGAGGTCAGCCCCAGCATTTT.

The chain combines TRBV4-1 with TRBJ2-1, with D tentatively TRBD2 (6 bases). This CDR3 spans 18 amino acids. V shed 1 base and J shed 0 bases, with 16 bases lying between them. Germline CDR1 MGHRA, CDR2 YSYEKL. The CDR3 region has the DNA TGCGCCAGCAGCCAAGGAACTAGCCCTTCGAGCTCCTACAATGAGCAGTTCTTC. Residues: CASSQGTSPSSSYNEQFF.

V usage is TRBV11-3 and J usage is TRBJ1-1; a possible D gene is TRBD1 (5 bases). This CDR3 comprises 14 residues. Looked up from germline, CDR1 is SGHNT and CDR2 is YENEEA. V was trimmed by 3 bases and J by 1 base, leaving 9 bases between them. The CDR3 coding sequence is TGTGCCAGCAGCTTGGGACTCCAGAACACTGAAGCTTTCTTT. Translated: CASSLGLQNTEAFF.

This chain joins TRBV28 and TRBJ2-2; maybe TRBD1 (7 bases). This CDR3 is 15 amino acids long. In germline, CDR1 is MDHEN, CDR2 SYDVKM. The V gene lost 7 bases and the J gene lost 0 bases, with 12 bases spanning the gap. In DNA, the CDR3 is TGTGCCAGCACAGCAGGGGGGACGAACACCGGGGAGCTGTTTTTT. It specifies CASTAGGTNTGELFF.

V is TRBV19 and J is TRBJ2-7, with D possibly being TRBD2 (5 bases). Germline V gene data show CDR1 as LNHDA and CDR2 as SQIVND (reference sequence). The CDR3 covers 14 residues. V was clipped by 9 bases and J by 5 bases, with 20 bases between them. The CDR3 nucleotides are TGTGCCAGCAGCTTCGGGGTTAGTCGGGACGAGCAGTACTTC. It yields the protein CASSFGVSRDEQYF.

The rearrangement joins TRBV4-1 to TRBJ2-3, with 9 bases matching TRBD1. The V and J ends lost 4 bases and 4 bases, in that order; junction bases with no gene match: 3. The CDR3 contains 14 residues. Per the germline V gene, CDR1 is MGHRA and CDR2 is YSYEKL. The DNA of the CDR3 is TGCGCCAGCAGCCTTACAGGGGGCTCAGATACGCAGTATTTT. Protein sequence: CASSLTGGSDTQYF.

The chain has TRBV11-2 and TRBJ1-1; D possibly corresponds to TRBD1 (6 bases). CDR1 is SGHAT, CDR2 FQNNGV, per germline. V lost 3 bases and J lost 0, with 11 bases in between. The CDR3 is 15 amino acids. CDR3 residues: CASSFSRQVNTEAFF. CDR3 in DNA: TGTGCCAGCAGCTTTTCCCGACAGGTGAACACTGAAGCTTTCTTT.

The V and J genes are TRBV30 and TRBJ1-5, with TRBD1 matching over 8 bases. V lost 4 bases and J lost 5; bases outside the gene matches: 7. The CDR3 sequence is 14 residues long. Germline V gene data show CDR1 as GTSNPN and CDR2 as SVGIG (reference sequence). Here the CDR3 DNA reads TGTGCCTGGAACCCCGGGACAGGACATCAGCCCCAGCATTTT. It encodes CAWNPGTGHQPQHF. The full variable domain, rest sourced from reference TRBV30 and TRBJ1-5, is SQTIHQWPATLVQPVGSPLSLECTVEGTSNPNLYWYRQAAGRGLQLLFYSVGIGQISSEVPQNLSASRPQDRQFILSSKKLLLSDSGFYLCAWNPGTGHQPQHFGDGTRLSIL.

J is TRBJ2-3 and V is TRBV7-2, with TRBD1 matching over 7 bases. V lost 2 bases to trimming and J lost 6 bases; unmatched junction nucleotides: 8. Germline V gene sequence: CDR1 SGHTA, CDR2 FQGNSA. This CDR3 has 15 amino acids. CDR3 loop: CASSLTTGARDTQYF. In nucleotides, the CDR3 is TGTGCCAGCAGCTTAACAACAGGGGCCCGGGATACGCAGTATTTT.

The chain employs TRBV7-9 and TRBJ1-5; D not resolved. Germline V gene sequence: CDR1 SEHNR, CDR2 FQNEAQ (reference sequence). This CDR3 is built from 14 residues. V was clipped by 5 bases and J by 2 bases, with 10 bases between them. CDR3 DNA sequence: TGTGCCAGCAGCCGAGGTGGAGGCAATCAGCCCCAGCATTTT. As protein: CASSRGGGNQPQHF. The entire variable domain, with the rest obtained from reference TRBV7-9 and TRBJ1-5, is as follows: DTGVSQNPRHKITKRGQNVTFRCDPISEHNRLYWYRQTLGQGPEFLTYFQNEAQLEKSRLLSDRFSAERPKGSFSTLEIQRTEQGDSAMYLCASSRGGGNQPQHFGDGTRLSIL.

The chain couples TRBV28 to TRBJ1-6; no reliable D call. The CDR3 has 15 residues. CDR1 is MDHEN, CDR2 SYDVKM, per germline. Trimming removed 5 bases at V and 6 bases at J, with 14 bases between. The CDR3 sequence: CASSPFRAANSPLHF. The CDR3, as DNA: TGTGCCAGCAGTCCGTTTAGAGCGGCTAATTCACCCCTCCACTTT. Full variable domain (outside the CDR3, taken from reference TRBV28 and TRBJ1-6): DVKVTQSSRYLVKRTGEKVFLECVQDMDHENMFWYRQDPGLGLRLIYFSYDVKMKEKGDIPEGYSVSREKKERFSLILESASTNQTSMYLCASSPFRAANSPLHFGNGTRLTVT.

This chain joins TRBV19 and TRBJ1-1; 8 bases align to TRBD1. Trimming removed 5 bases from V and 11 bases from J; junction bases left unmatched: 10. The CDR3 extends over 13 amino acids. Germline V gene lookup returns CDR1 LNHDA and CDR2 SQIVND (reference sequence). CDR3 sequence reads: CASSAQLTGVAFF. The DNA for the CDR3 is TGTGCCAGTAGTGCCCAATTGACAGGGGTCGCTTTCTTT.

This chain connects TRBV25-1 to TRBJ2-3; D may be TRBD1 (5 bases). CDR1 is MGHDK, CDR2 SYGVNS, per germline. The CDR3 sequence is 16 residues long. V shed 0 bases and J shed 2 bases, with 12 bases lying between them. The CDR3, as DNA: TGTGCCAGCAGTGAATACTCAGGGCGGAACACAGATACGCAGTATTTT. It encodes CASSEYSGRNTDTQYF.

This clone is a singleton in its sample. V usage is TRBV5-5 and J usage is TRBJ2-1, with D possibly matching TRBD2 (5 bases). Germline CDR1 reads SGHKS; CDR2 reads YYEKEE (reference sequence). The CDR3 is 15 residues long. Trimming stripped 2 bases from V and 5 bases from J, with 14 bases between. The CDR3 protein is CASSLGGLRNNEQFF. Here the CDR3 DNA reads TGTGCCAGCAGCTTAGGAGGACTCAGGAACAATGAGCAGTTCTTC. The full variable domain, its missing parts supplied by reference TRBV5-5 and TRBJ2-1, is DAGVTQSPTHLIKTRGQQVTLRCSPISGHKSVSWYQQVLGQGPQFIFQYYEKEERGRGNFPDRFSARQFPNYSSELNVNALLLGDSALYLCASSLGGLRNNEQFFGPGTRLTVL.

V and J are TRBV7-8 and TRBJ1-1, with no clear D. Germline V CDR1 and CDR2: SGHVS, FQNEAQ. Trimming took 2 bases from V and 0 from J, leaving 10 bases between them. The CDR3 length is 15 residues. CDR3 loop: CASSLKSLVNTEAFF. The CDR3 nucleotides read TGTGCCAGCAGCTTAAAGAGCCTGGTGAACACTGAAGCTTTCTTT.

The chain carries TRBV5-1 and TRBJ2-3; 7 positions match TRBD2. The CDR3 length is 17 residues. From germline, CDR1 is SGHRS and CDR2 YFSETQ. Trimming at V came to 0 bases and at J to 4 bases, leaving 11 bases not matched to a gene. CDR3 sequence: CASSLGPSGSRADTQYF. The DNA for the CDR3 is TGCGCCAGCAGCTTGGGGCCTAGCGGCTCCCGAGCAGATACGCAGTATTTT.

Regarding this clone: Its ends do not fully match the called genes, so a read error is possible. The chain has TRBV7-9 and TRBJ2-2; no definite D call. Looked up from germline, CDR1 is SEHNR and CDR2 is FQNEAQ (reference sequence). CDR3 size: 17 residues. CDR3 region: CASSLERVRSKTGELFF. DNA for the CDR3: TGTGCCAGCAGCTTAGAACGAGTCAGGTCGAAGACCGGGGAGCTGTTTTTT.

The chain combines TRBV5-1 with TRBJ2-5; 10 bases map to TRBD2. V lost 4 bases, J lost 5 bases, and 8 bases stayed unmatched. The germline V gene has CDR1 SGHRS and CDR2 YFSETQ. CDR3 length equals 15 residues. CDR3 nucleotides: TGCGCCAGCAGCCCGTTAGCGGGAGGTCGGGAGACCCAGTACTTC. Translation gives CASSPLAGGRETQYF.

The chain employs TRBV19 and TRBJ1-3; the D is unclear. From germline, CDR1 is LNHDA and CDR2 SQIVND (reference sequence). The germline V and J ends were trimmed by 8 bases and 4 bases, with 15 bases remaining between them. This CDR3 is built from 14 residues. The CDR3 loop is CASVQPAGGNTIYF. In nucleotides, the CDR3 is TGTGCCAGTGTTCAGCCTGCGGGCGGAAACACCATATATTTT.

The DNA for the CDR3 is TGCGCCAGCAGACCTACTAGCGGGTCTTACAATGAGCAGTTCTTC. Its protein is CASRPTSGSYNEQFF. V and J are TRBV5-1 and TRBJ2-1; the match to TRBD2 covers 9 bases. V lost 5 bases to trimming and J lost 4 bases; unmatched junction nucleotides: 7. The CDR3 is made up of 15 amino acids. CDR1 and CDR2 from the germline V gene are SGHRS and YFSETQ.

The gene calls are TRBV24-1 and TRBJ2-7; the match to TRBD1 covers 10 bases. V lost 4 bases, J lost 2 bases, and 7 bases stayed unmatched. CDR1 KGHDR and CDR2 SFDVKD come from the germline V gene. The CDR3 contains 16 residues. The CDR3 region is CATSDPGTGDPYEQYF. CDR3 DNA: TGTGCCACCAGTGACCCAGGGACAGGGGACCCCTACGAGCAGTACTTC.